These T cell receptor beta chains were read from a single sample in a study of cytotoxic CD8 clonotypes in ibrutinib-treated CLL. Produced via immunoSEQ multiplex PCR; TCRdb's table is partial and in-frame only. The sample lists over 250,000 clones, about 72% seen once, with roughly 5% in the top ten. The material sequenced was PBMCs, taken at disease progression, from a patient treated with ibrutinib. The receptors come from a human donor with chronic lymphocytic leukemia. The CDR3 runs from the conserved cysteine through the conserved F or W.

J: TRBJ2-2
V: TRBV6-6
CDR3: CASSYFRQADGELFF

J: TRBJ2-1
V: TRBV4-3
CDR3: CASSQRRGGYSYNEQFF

J: TRBJ1-2
V: TRBV5-4
CDR3: CASSFGGHRGYTF

J: TRBJ2-5
V: TRBV5-4
CDR3: CASSPPNRGRETQYF

J: TRBJ1-3
V: TRBV9
CDR3: CASSVGTLGGGSGNTIYF

J: TRBJ1-2
V: TRBV18
CDR3: CASSQDKGDNYGYTF

J: TRBJ2-1
V: TRBV2
CDR3: CASSGTTSYNEQFF

J: TRBJ2-1
V: TRBV6-5
CDR3: CASSYSAGGSYNEQFF

J: TRBJ2-7
V: TRBV29-1
CDR3: CSVERQGAYEQYF

J: TRBJ2-3
V: TRBV7-8
CDR3: CASSLFSGRATDTQYF

J: TRBJ1-2
V: TRBV29-1
CDR3: CSVGEGQGRYGYTF

J: TRBJ2-1
V: TRBV7-8
CDR3: CASYAGANEQFF

J: TRBJ1-2
V: TRBV5-4
CDR3: CASSLYLTAQIYGYTF

J: TRBJ1-5
V: TRBV19
CDR3: CASSIKGSNQPQHF

J: TRBJ2-1
V: TRBV18
CDR3: CASSIATRGEQFF

J: TRBJ1-1
V: TRBV2
CDR3: CASSDFSEAFF

J: TRBJ2-7
V: TRBV28
CDR3: CASRTGNEQYF

J: TRBJ2-1
V: TRBV10-1
CDR3: CASSSSGRASRRFF

J: TRBJ2-3
V: TRBV9
CDR3: CASSDLWWAKTDTQYF

J: TRBJ2-2
V: TRBV4-1
CDR3: CASSPRQGANTGELFF

J: TRBJ1-2
V: TRBV4-1
CDR3: CASSQDRIDRGPYGYTF

J: TRBJ2-5
V: TRBV2
CDR3: CASRHRTGRETQYF

J: TRBJ2-2
V: TRBV5-4
CDR3: CASSAPGLAGRGGELFF

J: TRBJ2-7
V: TRBV18
CDR3: CASSPNGAQGAYEQYF

J: TRBJ2-1
V: TRBV7-9
CDR3: CASTILAGVYNEQFF

J: TRBJ2-1
V: TRBV7-9
CDR3: CASSLGQGLVQGQFF

J: TRBJ2-2
V: TRBV10-3
CDR3: CATRELALSGELFF

J: TRBJ2-2
V: TRBV10-2
CDR3: CASTLQGWWVSTGELFF

J: TRBJ2-7
V: TRBV6-1
CDR3: CASSEASNLHGARVYEQYF

J: TRBJ2-7
V: TRBV27
CDR3: CASSSPGTGTYEQYF

J: TRBJ1-2
V: TRBV9
CDR3: CASSTPAARPNYGYTF

J: TRBJ1-5
V: TRBV7-2
CDR3: CASSSQGGAGQPQHF

J: TRBJ1-1
V: TRBV4-1
CDR3: CASSGNRLGTEAFF

J: TRBJ2-3
V: TRBV10-3
CDR3: CAISDPRLAGGPSLDTQYF

J: TRBJ2-1
V: TRBV27
CDR3: CASSGTSGRRRGQFF

J: TRBJ2-5
V: TRBV6-6
CDR3: CASSLSGTGGTQYF

J: TRBJ2-7
V: TRBV27
CDR3: CASSWTGEVYEQYF

J: TRBJ2-7
V: TRBV4-1
CDR3: CASSQDETGFYEQYF

J: TRBJ2-2
V: TRBV27
CDR3: CASSRLIGELFF

J: TRBJ2-3
V: TRBV5-1
CDR3: CASSSGGDRGTDTQYF

J: TRBJ2-1
V: TRBV6-6
CDR3: CASSYAGNEQFF

J: TRBJ2-1
V: TRBV4-1
CDR3: CASSPRTSGRNEQFF

J: TRBJ1-2
V: TRBV5-1
CDR3: CASRPDRNYGYTF

J: TRBJ1-3
V: TRBV2
CDR3: CASRGEDTIYF

J: TRBJ2-7
V: TRBV4-1
CDR3: CASSRTGNSYEQYF

J: TRBJ1-2
V: TRBV28
CDR3: CASSHRERLRYGYTF

J: TRBJ2-7
V: TRBV6-6
CDR3: CASSTNYEQYF

J: TRBJ1-1
V: TRBV27
CDR3: CASSPMTGVYTEAFF

J: TRBJ2-5
V: TRBV29-1
CDR3: CSVELTSGSRETQYF

J: TRBJ1-1
V: TRBV5-5
CDR3: CASSLAVNTEAFF

J: TRBJ2-7
V: TRBV6-1
CDR3: CASSLPGAGGFEQYF

J: TRBJ2-2
V: TRBV5-6
CDR3: CASSFGGASGELFF

J: TRBJ2-7
V: TRBV11-2
CDR3: CASKSGSRYEQYF

J: TRBJ2-7
V: TRBV14
CDR3: CASSQDLWDEQYF

J: TRBJ2-7
V: TRBV13
CDR3: CASSLEGQGHHEQYF

J: TRBJ2-7
V: TRBV5-3
CDR3: CARSFGTSGEQYF

J: TRBJ2-2
V: TRBV7-2
CDR3: CASSPRASGNTGELFF

J: TRBJ2-7
V: TRBV11-2
CDR3: CASSPRTGSAYEQYF